This entry describes one T cell receptor beta chain. As yet, its antigen is unknown. These data are taken from a study of shared clonotypes between healthy human individuals. Study-level findings and limits: Enrolling few donors narrowed the genetic and exposure-history diversity that was represented.

The CDR3 loop spans 14 amino acids. The ends were cut back, 2 bases at V and 7 bases at J, with 14 bases in the middle. Germline V CDR1 and CDR2: MGHDK, SYGVNS. An assay was performed, and its level was deep. Sequenced by immunoSEQ multiplex PCR; TCRdb stores in-frame clones only, minus some. The sample holds 470,000 or so clones, over 70% seen once. The gene calls are TRBV25-1 and TRBJ2-5; D may be TRBD1 or TRBD2 (5 bases each). The sample consisted of PBMCs. The TCR was taken from a woman aged 40 to 55 in good health. Some clones in this sample may be carry-over from other donors' samples. CDR3 sequence: CASSEQGPWGTQYF. In DNA, the CDR3 is TGTGCCAGCAGTGAACAGGGACCGTGGGGGACCCAGTACTTC.